This T cell receptor beta chain was sequenced for a study of blood T cell repertoires in COVID-19. Overall study context: PBMCs, B-cell-depleted T cells, or T cells were the source of the cDNA or gDNA that made up the material.

In the original workflow: How many nucleated cells were present was estimated from reference gene primer amplification. Generated by immunoSEQ multiplex PCR, the TCRdb table keeps only in-frame clones and is missing some. For V, J and clone size, that table is used; D and trimming come from the DNA. The sample carries 270,000 or so clones, approximately 88% recorded once. The CDR3 is 19 amino acids. CDR1 and CDR2 from the germline V gene are SGHNT and YENEEA. V shed 1 base and J 0 bases; nucleotides not matched to a gene: 10. The receptor's source is a woman in her 40s who had recovered from COVID-19. The J gene is TRBJ2-3, the V gene TRBV11-3, with 10 nucleotides matching TRBD2. Material: peripheral blood. CDR3 bases: TGTGCCAGCAGCTTAGCACTAGCGGGATTCTCGACTAGCACAGATACGCAGTATTTT. This sequence encodes CASSLALAGFSTSTDTQYF.